This T cell receptor beta chain came from a study of blood T cell repertoires in COVID-19. About the research overall: Sites across the United States, Italy and Spain contributed samples from acute and convalescent COVID-19. T cells, B-cell-depleted T cells, or PBMCs provided the cDNA or gDNA that served as material.

Per germline, CDR1 WSHSY and CDR2 SAAADI. The CDR3 contains 12 residues. Germline trimming cut 6 bases from V and 5 bases from J; bases unmatched to any gene: 3. Clones were sequenced by immunoSEQ multiplex PCR, and TCRdb holds only the in-frame ones, with some missing. The sample has approximately 82,000 clones, around 80% seen once; the top ten hold about a sixth. V gene TRBV10-2 combines with J gene TRBJ1-1, with 7 bases matching TRBD1. The source of this sequence is a woman aged 60-75 years with acute or convalescent COVID-19. Specimen: peripheral blood. The CDR3 loop is CASRTGNTEAFF. The CDR3 DNA sequence: TGCGCCAGCAGGACAGGGAATACTGAAGCTTTCTTT.